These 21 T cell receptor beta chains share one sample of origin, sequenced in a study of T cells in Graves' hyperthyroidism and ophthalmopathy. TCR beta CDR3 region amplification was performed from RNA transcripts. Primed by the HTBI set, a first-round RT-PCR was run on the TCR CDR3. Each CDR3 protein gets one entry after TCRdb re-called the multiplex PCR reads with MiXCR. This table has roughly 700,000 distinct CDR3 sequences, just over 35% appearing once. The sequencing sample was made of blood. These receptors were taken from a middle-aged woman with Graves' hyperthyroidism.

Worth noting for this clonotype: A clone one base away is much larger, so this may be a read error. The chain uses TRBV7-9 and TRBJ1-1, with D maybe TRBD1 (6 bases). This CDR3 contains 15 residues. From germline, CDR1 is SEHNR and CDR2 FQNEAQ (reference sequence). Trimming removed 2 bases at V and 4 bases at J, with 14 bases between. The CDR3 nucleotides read TGTGCCAGCAGCTTACTCGGGACAAAGAGCACTGAAGCTTTCTTT. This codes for CASSLLGTKSTEAFF.

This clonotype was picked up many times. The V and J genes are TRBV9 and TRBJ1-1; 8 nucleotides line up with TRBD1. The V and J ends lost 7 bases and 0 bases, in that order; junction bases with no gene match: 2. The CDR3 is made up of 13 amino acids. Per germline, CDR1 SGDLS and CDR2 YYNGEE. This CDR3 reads CASGDRLNTEAFF. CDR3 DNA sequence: TGTGCCAGCGGGGACAGGTTGAACACTGAAGCTTTCTTT. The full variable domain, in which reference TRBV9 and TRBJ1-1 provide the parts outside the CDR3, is DSGVTQTPKHLITATGQRVTLRCSPRSGDLSVYWYQQSLDQGLQFLIQYYNGEERAKGNILERFSAQQFPDLHSELNLSSLELGDSALYFCASGDRLNTEAFFGQGTRLTVV.

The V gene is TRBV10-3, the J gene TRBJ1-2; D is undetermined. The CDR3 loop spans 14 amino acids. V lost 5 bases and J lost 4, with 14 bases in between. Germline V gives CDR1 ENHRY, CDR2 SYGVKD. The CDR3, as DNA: TGTGCCATCAGTCTACCCGACGCCACCTATGGCTACACCTTC. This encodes CAISLPDATYGYTF.

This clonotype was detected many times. The CDR3 DNA reads as TGTGCCAGCAGCCGTGGACTAGCAGGGGAGACCCAGTACTTC. Amino acids: CASSRGLAGETQYF. This rearrangement joins TRBV7-2 to TRBJ2-5, with 8 nucleotides matching TRBD2. The CDR3 length is 14 residues. Per the germline V gene, CDR1 is SGHTA and CDR2 is FQGNSA. V lost 5 bases to trimming and J lost 5 bases; unmatched junction nucleotides: 7.

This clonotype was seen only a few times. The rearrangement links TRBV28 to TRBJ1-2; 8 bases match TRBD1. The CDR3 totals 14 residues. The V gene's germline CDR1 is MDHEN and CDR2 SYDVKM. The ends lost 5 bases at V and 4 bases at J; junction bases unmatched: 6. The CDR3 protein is CASSPIGQGYGYTF. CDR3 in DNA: TGTGCCAGCAGTCCCATTGGACAGGGCTATGGCTACACCTTC.

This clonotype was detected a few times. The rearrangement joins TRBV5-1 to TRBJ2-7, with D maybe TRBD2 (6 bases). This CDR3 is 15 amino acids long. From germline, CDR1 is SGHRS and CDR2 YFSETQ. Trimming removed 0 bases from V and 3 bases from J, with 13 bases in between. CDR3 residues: CASSLEGGVIYEQYF. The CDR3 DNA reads TGCGCCAGCAGCTTGGAGGGCGGGGTGATCTACGAGCAGTACTTC.

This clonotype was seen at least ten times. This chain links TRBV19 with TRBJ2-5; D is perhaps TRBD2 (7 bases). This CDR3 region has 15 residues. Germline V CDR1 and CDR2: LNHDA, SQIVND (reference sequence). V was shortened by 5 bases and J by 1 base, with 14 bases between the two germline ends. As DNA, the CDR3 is TGTGCCAGTAGTGACCGCGGGGGCCTCCAAGAGACCCAGTACTTC. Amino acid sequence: CASSDRGGLQETQYF.

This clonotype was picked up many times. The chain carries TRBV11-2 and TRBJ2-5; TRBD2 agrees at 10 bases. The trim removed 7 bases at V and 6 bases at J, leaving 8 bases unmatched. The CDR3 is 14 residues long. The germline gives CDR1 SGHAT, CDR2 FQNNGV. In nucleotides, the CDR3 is TGTGCCAGCACCTCAGCGGGAGGGCCGAAGACCCAGTACTTC. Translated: CASTSAGGPKTQYF. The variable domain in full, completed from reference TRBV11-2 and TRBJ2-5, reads EAGVAQSPRYKIIEKRQSVAFWCNPISGHATLYWYQQILGQGPKLLIQFQNNGVVDDSQLPKDRFSAERLKGVDSTLKIQPAKLEDSAVYLCASTSAGGPKTQYFGPGTRLLVL.

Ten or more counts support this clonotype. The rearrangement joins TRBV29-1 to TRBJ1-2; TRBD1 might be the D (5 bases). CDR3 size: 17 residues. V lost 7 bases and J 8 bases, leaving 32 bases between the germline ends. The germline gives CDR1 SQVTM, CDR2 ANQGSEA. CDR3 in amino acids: CSAETIPSTGGMAGYTF. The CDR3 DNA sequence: TGCAGCGCGGAGACCATCCCTAGTACTGGGGGGATGGCCGGCTACACCTTC. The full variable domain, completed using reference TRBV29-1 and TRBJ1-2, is SAVISQKPSRDICQRGTSLTIQCQVDSQVTMMFWYRQQPGQSLTLIATANQGSEATYESGFVIDKFPISRPNLTFSTLTVSNMSPEDSSIYLCSAETIPSTGGMAGYTFGSGTRLTVV.

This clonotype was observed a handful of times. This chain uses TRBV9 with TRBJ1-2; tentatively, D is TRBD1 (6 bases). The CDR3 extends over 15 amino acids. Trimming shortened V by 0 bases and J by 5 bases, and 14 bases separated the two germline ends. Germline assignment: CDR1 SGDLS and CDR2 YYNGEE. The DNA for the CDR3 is TGTGCCAGCAGCGTAGCTTTTACAGGGAGGTATGGCTACACCTTC. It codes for CASSVAFTGRYGYTF.

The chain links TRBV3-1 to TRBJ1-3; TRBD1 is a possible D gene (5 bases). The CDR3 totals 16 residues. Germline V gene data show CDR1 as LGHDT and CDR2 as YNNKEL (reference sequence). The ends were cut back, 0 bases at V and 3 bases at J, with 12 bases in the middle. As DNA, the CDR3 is TGTGCCAGCAGCCAAGACGGCAGGACACTTGGAAACACCATATATTTT. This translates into CASSQDGRTLGNTIYF.

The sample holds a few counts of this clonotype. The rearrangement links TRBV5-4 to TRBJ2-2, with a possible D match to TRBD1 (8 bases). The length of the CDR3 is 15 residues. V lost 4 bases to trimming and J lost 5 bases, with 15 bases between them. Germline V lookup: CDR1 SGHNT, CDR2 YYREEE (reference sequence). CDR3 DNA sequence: TGTGCCAGCAGCGCTGGACAGGGAGGGACCGGGGAGCTGTTTTTT. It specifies CASSAGQGGTGELFF. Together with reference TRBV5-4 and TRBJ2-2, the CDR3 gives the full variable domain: ETGVTQSPTHLIKTRGQQVTLRCSSQSGHNTVSWYQQALGQGPQFIFQYYREEENGRGNFPPRFSGLQFPNYSSELNVNALELDDSALYLCASSAGQGGTGELFFGEGSRLTVL.

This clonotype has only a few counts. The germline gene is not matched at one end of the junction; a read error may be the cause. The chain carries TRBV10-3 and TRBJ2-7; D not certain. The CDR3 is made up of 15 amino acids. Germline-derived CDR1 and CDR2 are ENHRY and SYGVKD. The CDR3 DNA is TGTGCCAGCAGTTACTTCCCTGTGACAAAGTACGAGCAGTACTTC. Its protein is CASSYFPVTKYEQYF.

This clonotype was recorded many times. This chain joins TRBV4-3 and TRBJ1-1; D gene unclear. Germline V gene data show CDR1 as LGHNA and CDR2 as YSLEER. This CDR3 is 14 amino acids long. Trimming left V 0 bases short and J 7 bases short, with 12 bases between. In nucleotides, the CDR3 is TGCGCCAGCAGCCAAGAGCGGGCGGGAAATGAAGCTTTCTTT. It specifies CASSQERAGNEAFF.

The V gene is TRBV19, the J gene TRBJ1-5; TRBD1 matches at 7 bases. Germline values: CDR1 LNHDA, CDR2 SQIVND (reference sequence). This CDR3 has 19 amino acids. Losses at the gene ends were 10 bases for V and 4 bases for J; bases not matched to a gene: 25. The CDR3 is CATRSLGGGGGPTNQPQHF. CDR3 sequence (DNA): TGTGCCACCAGATCACTCGGAGGGGGCGGGGGGCCCACAAATCAGCCCCAGCATTTT.

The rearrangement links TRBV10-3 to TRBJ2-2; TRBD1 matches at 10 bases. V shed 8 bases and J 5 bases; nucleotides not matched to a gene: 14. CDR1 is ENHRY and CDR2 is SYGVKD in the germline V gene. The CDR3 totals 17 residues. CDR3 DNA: TGTGCCATCCTGGGCGCCGCTGGGACAGGGGAGACCGGGGAGCTGTTTTTT. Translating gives CAILGAAGTGETGELFF.

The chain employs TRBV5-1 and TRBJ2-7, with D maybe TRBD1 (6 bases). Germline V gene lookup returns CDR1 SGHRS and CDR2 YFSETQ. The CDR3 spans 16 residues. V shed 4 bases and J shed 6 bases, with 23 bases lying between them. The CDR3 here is CASSVQGTSGPSEQYF. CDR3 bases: TGCGCCAGCAGCGTACAGGGAACGTCGGGTCCCAGCGAGCAGTACTTC.

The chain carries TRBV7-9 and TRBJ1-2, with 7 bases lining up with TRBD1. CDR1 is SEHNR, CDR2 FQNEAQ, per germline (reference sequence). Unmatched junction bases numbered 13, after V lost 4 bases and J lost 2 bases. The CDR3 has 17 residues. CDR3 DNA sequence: TGTGCCAGCAGCTCCCCCTCCTTACAGGGGCCCAACTATGGCTACACCTTC. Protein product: CASSSPSLQGPNYGYTF. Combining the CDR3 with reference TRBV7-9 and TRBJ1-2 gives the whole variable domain DTGVSQNPRHKITKRGQNVTFRCDPISEHNRLYWYRQTLGQGPEFLTYFQNEAQLEKSRLLSDRFSAERPKGSFSTLEIQRTEQGDSAMYLCASSSPSLQGPNYGYTFGSGTRLTVV.

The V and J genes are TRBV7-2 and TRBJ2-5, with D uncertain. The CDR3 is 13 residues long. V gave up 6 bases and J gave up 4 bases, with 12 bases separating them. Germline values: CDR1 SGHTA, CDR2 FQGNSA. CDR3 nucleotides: TGTGCCAGCAGTTTATTCCCGGGAGAGACCCAGTACTTC. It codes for CASSLFPGETQYF.

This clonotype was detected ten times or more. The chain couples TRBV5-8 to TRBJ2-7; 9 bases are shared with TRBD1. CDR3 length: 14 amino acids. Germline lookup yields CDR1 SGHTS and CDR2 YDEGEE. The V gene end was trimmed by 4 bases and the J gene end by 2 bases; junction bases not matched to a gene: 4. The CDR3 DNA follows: TGTGCCAGCAGCGTGGGACAGGGCCCCTACGAGCAGTACTTC. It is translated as CASSVGQGPYEQYF.

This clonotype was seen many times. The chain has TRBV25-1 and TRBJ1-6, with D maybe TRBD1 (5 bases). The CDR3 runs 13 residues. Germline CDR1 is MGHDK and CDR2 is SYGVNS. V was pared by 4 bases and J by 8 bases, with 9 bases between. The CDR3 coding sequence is TGTGCCAGCAGTGCCGGGGGTTATTCACCCCTCCACTTT. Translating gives CASSAGGYSPLHF.